This T cell receptor (beta chain) was profiled in a study of T cell responses to AZD1222 COVID-19 vaccine. Study results and limitations: Sampling that yielded the repertoires occurred only after the peak T cell response. With two AZD1222 doses given, Spike-specific TCR breadth and depth both rose.

The V end lost 5 bases, the J end lost 5 bases, and 18 bases lay between the germline ends. The CDR3 is 15 residues long. The germline gives CDR1 SGHAT, CDR2 FQNNGV. Using immunoSEQ multiplex PCR, the repertoire was profiled, and TCRdb retains in-frame clones only, with some absent. The sample includes about 200,000 clones, about 92% of them seen just once. To note about this clone: The antigen is not known.

The sequence was obtained from an adult in good health. This chain uses TRBV11-2 with TRBJ1-1; tentatively, D is TRBD1 (5 bases). The specimen comprised peripheral blood, sampled on day 0 of MenACWY control vaccination. DNA of the CDR3: TGTGCCAGCAGCCATCCGACAGACCCCCGGACTGAAGCTTTCTTT. This gives the protein CASSHPTDPRTEAFF.